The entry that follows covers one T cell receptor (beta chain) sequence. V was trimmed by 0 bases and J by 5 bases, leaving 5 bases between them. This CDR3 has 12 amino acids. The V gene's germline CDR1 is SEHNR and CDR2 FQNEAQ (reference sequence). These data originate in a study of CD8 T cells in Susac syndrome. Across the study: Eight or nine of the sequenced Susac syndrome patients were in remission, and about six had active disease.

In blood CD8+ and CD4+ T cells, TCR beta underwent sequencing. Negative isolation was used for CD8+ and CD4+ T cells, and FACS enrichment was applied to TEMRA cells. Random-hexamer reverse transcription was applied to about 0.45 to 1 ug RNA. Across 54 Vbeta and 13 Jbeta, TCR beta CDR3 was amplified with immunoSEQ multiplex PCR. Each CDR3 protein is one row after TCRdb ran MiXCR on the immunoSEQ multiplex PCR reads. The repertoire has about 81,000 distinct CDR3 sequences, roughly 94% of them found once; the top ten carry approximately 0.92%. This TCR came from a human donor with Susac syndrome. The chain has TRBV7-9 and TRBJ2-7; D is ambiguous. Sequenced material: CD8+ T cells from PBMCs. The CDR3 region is CASSLANDEQYF. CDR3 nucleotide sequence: TGTGCCAGCAGCTTAGCGAACGACGAGCAGTACTTC. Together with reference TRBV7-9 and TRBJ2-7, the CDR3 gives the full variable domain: DTGVSQNPRHKITKRGQNVTFRCDPISEHNRLYWYRQTLGQGPEFLTYFQNEAQLEKSRLLSDRFSAERPKGSFSTLEIQRTEQGDSAMYLCASSLANDEQYFGPGTRLTVT.